This TCR beta chain was documented in a study of T-cell reconstitution after alpha-beta-depleted transplantation in children. A word on this clonotype: The antigen remains unidentified.

As it was prepared, the TCRbeta library received unique molecular identifiers. MiXCR was run by TCRdb on the PCR reads, yielding one entry per CDR3 protein. The data contain about 980,000 distinct CDR3 sequences, about 29% of them singletons. Germline V gives CDR1 WSHSY, CDR2 SAAADI. This CDR3 contains 14 residues. V lost 10 bases to trimming and J lost 5 bases; unmatched junction nucleotides: 10. Study results and caveats: Fresh T-cell production supplied most of the T-cell counts and diversity seen one year after transplant. About two months after transplant, alpha-beta T cells reportedly came from several hundred expanded graft clones.

This chain connects TRBV10-2 to TRBJ2-3; TRBD2 matches 9 bases. The source is a boy in the first two years of life who had a stem cell transplant for SCID, so the T cells may come from the graft donor. The source material was PBMCs, mostly from graft donor cells, sampled 360 days after TCRalphabeta/CD19-depleted stem cell transplant. The DNA for the CDR3 is TGCGCCACCAAAGGGGGACTAGCAGGAGATACGCAGTATTTT. Residues: CATKGGLAGDTQYF.